These T cell receptor beta chains were read from a single sample in a study of CD8+ T cells in alopecia areata. Clones were read by immunoSEQ multiplex PCR, and TCRdb kept only the in-frame ones, dropping some. The table has 100,000 to 140,000 clones, 84% seen once. The sample here was CD8+ T cells sorted from blood, taken at week 24, from a patient treated with tofacitinib. Receptors were obtained from a human donor with alopecia areata. CDR3s include the opening cysteine and the closing phenylalanine or tryptophan. D genes are given only for firm matches. Not every row has a clone size; where given, it reads once, few, many or a size class.

>-|TRBV9|-|TRBJ2-3
CASSVGVTGDTQYF
TGTGCCAGCAGCGTAGGTGTAACCGGAGATACGCAGTATTTT
>-|TRBV19|-|TRBJ1-1
CASTQARGYENTEAFF
TGTGCCAGTACCCAGGCTCGCGGATACGAGAACACTGAAGCTTTCTTT
>TRBD2|TRBV19|-|TRBJ2-5
CASSIVPSGVETQYF
TGTGCCAGTAGTATAGTTCCTAGCGGGGTAGAGACCCAGTACTTC
>-|TRBV13|-|TRBJ2-7
CASSSRASYEQYF
TGTGCCAGCAGCTCTCGGGCCTCCTACGAGCAGTACTTC
>-|TRBV29-1|-|TRBJ1-1
CSVDNPRGKGEAFF
TGCAGCGTTGATAACCCCAGAGGGAAAGGTGAAGCTTTCTTT
>-|TRBV7-9|-|TRBJ2-7
CASSPRGARASEQYF
TGTGCCAGCAGCCCTAGGGGGGCCAGGGCGAGCGAGCAGTACTTC
>TRBD2|TRBV27|-|TRBJ2-5
CASSLSGGKQETQYF
TGTGCCAGCAGTTTGAGCGGGGGGAAGCAAGAGACCCAGTACTTC
>-|TRBV10-3|once|TRBJ2-7
CAIRLTGRVNEQYF
TGTGCCATCAGATTGACAGGGAGGGTAAACGAGCAGTACTTC
>-|TRBV6-5|-|TRBJ2-2
CASSISGVGELFF
TGTGCCAGCAGTATATCAGGCGTCGGGGAGCTGTTTTTT
>-|TRBV7-2|-|TRBJ2-7
CASSPTLQAYEQYF
TGTGCCAGCAGCCCGACCCTACAGGCCTACGAGCAGTACTTC
>-|TRBV6-5|-|TRBJ1-2
CASSYGASYGYTF
TGTGCCAGCAGTTACGGGGCGAGCTATGGCTACACCTTC
>TRBD2|TRBV4-3|-|TRBJ2-7
CASSQDLSGGAREQYF
TGCGCCAGCAGCCAAGATCTTAGCGGGGGGGCGAGGGAGCAGTACTTC
>-|TRBV30|-|TRBJ1-2
CAWSGPGDGYTF
TGTGCCTGGAGTGGCCCAGGGGATGGCTACACCTTC
>TRBD1|TRBV7-7|-|TRBJ2-7
CASSPGQGNEQYF
TGTGCTAGCAGCCCCGGACAGGGGAACGAGCAGTACTTC
>-|TRBV27|-|TRBJ2-1
CASSKFSYNEQFF
TGTGCCAGCAGTAAATTCTCCTACAATGAGCAGTTCTTC
>-|TRBV9|-|TRBJ1-6
CASSLLEGMTYNSPLHF
TGTGCCAGCAGCCTATTGGAGGGGATGACCTATAATTCACCCCTCCACTTT
>TRBD1|TRBV12-5|-|TRBJ2-2
CASGLVSGGFGELFF
TGTGCTAGTGGTTTGGTCTCAGGGGGCTTCGGGGAGCTGTTTTTT
>-|TRBV7-7|few|TRBJ2-5
CASSSNYAQETQYF
TGTGCTAGCAGCTCCAACTATGCCCAAGAGACCCAGTACTTC
>TRBD1|TRBV4-1|-|TRBJ2-5
CASSQEDRVETQYF
TGCGCCAGCAGCCAAGAGGACAGGGTCGAGACCCAGTACTTC
>-|TRBV27|-|TRBJ2-2
CASSLAGANTGELFF
TGTGCCAGCAGTTTAGCGGGCGCGAACACCGGGGAGCTGTTTTTT
>TRBD1|TRBV6-4|few|TRBJ2-3
CASRGQGETDTQYF
TGTGCCAGCAGGGGACAGGGGGAAACAGATACGCAGTATTTT
>-|TRBV6-6|-|TRBJ1-2
CASSYSYDGRKGGYTF
TGTGCCAGCAGTTATAGCTACGACGGTCGCAAGGGTGGCTACACCTTC
>-|TRBV4-1|-|TRBJ2-4
CASSPGYVRAAKNIQYF
TGCGCCAGCAGCCCGGGTTATGTGAGGGCGGCCAAAAACATTCAGTACTTC
>TRBD1|TRBV7-9|-|TRBJ1-2
CASSLHRTTGGTNYGYTF
TGTGCCAGCAGCTTACACCGGACCACAGGGGGCACTAACTATGGCTACACCTTC
>TRBD1|TRBV2|-|TRBJ2-1
CASSGPGQGAYNEQFF
TGTGCCAGCAGTGGCCCAGGGCAGGGGGCCTACAATGAGCAGTTCTTC
>-|TRBV23-1|-|TRBJ1-5
CASSQGNQPQHF
TGCGCCAGCAGTCAAGGGAATCAGCCCCAGCATTTT
>TRBD1|TRBV7-9|-|TRBJ1-4
CASSSRDRGTNEKLFF
TGTGCCAGCAGCTCCCGGGACAGGGGAACTAATGAAAAACTGTTTTTT
>-|TRBV7-9|few|TRBJ2-7
CASSQTVVSYEQYF
TGTGCCAGCAGCCAGACAGTGGTCTCCTACGAGCAGTACTTC
>-|TRBV15|-|TRBJ1-2
CATSQPASNYGYTF
TGTGCCACCAGCCAACCGGCCAGCAACTATGGCTACACCTTC
>TRBD1|TRBV4-1|-|TRBJ2-7
CASSQGDRGPSYEQYF
TGCGCCAGCAGCCAAGGGGACAGGGGGCCGTCCTACGAGCAGTACTTC
>-|TRBV25-1|-|TRBJ1-2
CASSEQGRVMRMGYGYTF
TGTGCCAGCAGTGAACAGGGCAGGGTCATGCGAATGGGGTATGGCTACACCTTC
>TRBD2|TRBV27|once|TRBJ2-1
CATSGGIDYNEQFF
TGTGCCACCTCGGGGGGGATAGACTACAATGAGCAGTTCTTC
>-|TRBV5-1|few|TRBJ2-2
CASSLVAVGTGELFF
TGCGCCAGCAGCTTGGTGGCGGTGGGAACCGGGGAGCTGTTTTTT
>TRBD1|TRBV4-3|once|TRBJ2-7
CASSPDRGFLEQYF
TGCGCCAGCAGCCCGGACAGGGGTTTTCTAGAGCAGTACTTC
>-|TRBV11-2|-|TRBJ2-3
CASSSTRSTDTQYF
TGTGCCAGCAGCTCCACCAGGAGCACAGATACGCAGTATTTT
>-|TRBV27|-|TRBJ2-7
CASSLWTGYEQYF
TGTGCCAGCAGTTTATGGACGGGCTACGAGCAGTACTTC
>-|TRBV7-2|once|TRBJ2-7
CASSLAVGHFGYEQYF
TGTGCCAGCAGCTTAGCAGTCGGGCACTTTGGGTACGAGCAGTACTTC
>-|TRBV29-1|-|TRBJ2-4
CSAVGGNIQYF
TGCAGCGCCGTTGGTGGGAACATTCAGTACTTC
>-|TRBV30|-|TRBJ1-4
CAWPPGSRTNEKLFF
TGTGCCTGGCCTCCCGGGTCCCGTACTAATGAAAAACTGTTTTTT
>TRBD1|TRBV4-1|-|TRBJ2-1
CASSRTGDEQFF
TGCGCCAGCAGCCGGACAGGGGACGAGCAGTTCTTC